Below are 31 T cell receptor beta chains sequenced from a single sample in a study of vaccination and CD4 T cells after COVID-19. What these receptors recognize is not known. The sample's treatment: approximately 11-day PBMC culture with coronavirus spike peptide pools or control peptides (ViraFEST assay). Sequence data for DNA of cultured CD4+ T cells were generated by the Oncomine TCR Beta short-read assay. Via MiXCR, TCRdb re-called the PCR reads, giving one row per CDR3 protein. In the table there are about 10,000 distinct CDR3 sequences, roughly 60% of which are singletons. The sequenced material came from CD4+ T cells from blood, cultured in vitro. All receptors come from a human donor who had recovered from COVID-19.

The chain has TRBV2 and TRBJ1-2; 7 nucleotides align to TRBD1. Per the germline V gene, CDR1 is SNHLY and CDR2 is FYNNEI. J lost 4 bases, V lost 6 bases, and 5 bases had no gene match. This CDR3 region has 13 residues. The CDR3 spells CASRPQGSYGYTF. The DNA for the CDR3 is TGTGCCAGCAGGCCACAGGGGAGCTATGGCTACACCTTC.

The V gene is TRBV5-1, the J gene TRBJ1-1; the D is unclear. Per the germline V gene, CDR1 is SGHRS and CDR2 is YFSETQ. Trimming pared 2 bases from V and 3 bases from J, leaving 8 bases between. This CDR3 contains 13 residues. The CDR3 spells CASSFRPDTEAFF. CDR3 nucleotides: TGCGCCAGCAGCTTCCGTCCGGACACTGAAGCTTTCTTT.

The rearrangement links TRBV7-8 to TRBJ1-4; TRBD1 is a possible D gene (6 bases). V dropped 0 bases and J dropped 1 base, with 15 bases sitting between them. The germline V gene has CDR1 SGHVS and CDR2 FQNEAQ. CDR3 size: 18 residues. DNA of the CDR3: TGTGCCAGCAGCTTAGCAGGCTCTACAGGGAGAACTAATGAAAAACTGTTTTTT. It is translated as CASSLAGSTGRTNEKLFF.

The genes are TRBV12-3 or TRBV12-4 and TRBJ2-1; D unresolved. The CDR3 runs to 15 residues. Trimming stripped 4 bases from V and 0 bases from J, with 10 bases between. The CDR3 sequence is CASSSPDSSYNEQFF. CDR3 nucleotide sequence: TGTGCCAGCAGTTCTCCTGATTCCTCCTACAATGAGCAGTTCTTC.

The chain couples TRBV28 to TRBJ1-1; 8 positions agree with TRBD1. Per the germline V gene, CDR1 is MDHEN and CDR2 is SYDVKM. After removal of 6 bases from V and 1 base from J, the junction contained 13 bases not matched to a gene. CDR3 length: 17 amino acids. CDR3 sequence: CASSSPRDRHSNTEAFF. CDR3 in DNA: TGTGCCAGCAGCTCGCCCCGGGACAGGCATTCGAACACTGAAGCTTTCTTT.

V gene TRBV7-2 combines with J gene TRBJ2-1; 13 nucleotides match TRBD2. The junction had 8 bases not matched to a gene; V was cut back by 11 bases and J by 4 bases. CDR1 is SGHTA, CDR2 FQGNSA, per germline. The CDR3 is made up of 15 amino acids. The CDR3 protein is CAVGGLAGSYNEQFF. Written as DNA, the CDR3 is TGTGCCGTCGGGGGACTAGCGGGATCATACAATGAGCAGTTCTTC.

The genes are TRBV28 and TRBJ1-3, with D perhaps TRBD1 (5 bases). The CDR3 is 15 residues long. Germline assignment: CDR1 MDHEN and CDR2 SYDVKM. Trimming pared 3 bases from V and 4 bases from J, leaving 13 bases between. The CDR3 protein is CASSLSSGLGNTIYF. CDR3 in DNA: TGTGCCAGCAGTTTGTCGTCAGGGCTCGGAAACACCATATATTTT.

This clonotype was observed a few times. CDR3 nucleotides: TGTGCCAGCAGTTACTCGGACAGACGGCGGACTGAAGCTTTCTTT. Protein sequence: CASSYSDRRRTEAFF. This chain uses TRBV6-5 with TRBJ1-1; TRBD1 might be the D (6 bases). In germline, CDR1 is MNHEY, CDR2 SVGAGI. The CDR3 is made up of 15 amino acids. Trimming took off 0 bases at V and 5 bases at J, with 13 bases between the two ends.

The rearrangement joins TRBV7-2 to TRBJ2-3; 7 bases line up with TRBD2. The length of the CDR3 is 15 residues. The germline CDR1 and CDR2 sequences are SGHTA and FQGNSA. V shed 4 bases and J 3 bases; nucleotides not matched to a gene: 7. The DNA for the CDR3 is TGTGCCAGCAGCTCCTATGGGGAGGGGACAGATACGCAGTATTTT. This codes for CASSSYGEGTDTQYF.

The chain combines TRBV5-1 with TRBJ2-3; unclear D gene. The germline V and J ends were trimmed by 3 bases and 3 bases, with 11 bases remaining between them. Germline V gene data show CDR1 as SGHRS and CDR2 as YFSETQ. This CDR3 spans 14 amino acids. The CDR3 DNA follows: TGCGCCAGCAGCTGGGGTAGAGGAACAGATACGCAGTATTTT. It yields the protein CASSWGRGTDTQYF.

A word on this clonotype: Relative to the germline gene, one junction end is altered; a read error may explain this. For the CDR3, the DNA is TGTGCCAGCAGTTACTCCCCAGGGAGTACTTCACCCCTCAACTTT. Residues: CASSYSPGSTSPLNF. This sequence joins TRBV6-5 and TRBJ1-6; possibly TRBD1 for D (5 bases). Germline V gene data show CDR1 as MNHEY and CDR2 as SVGAGI. The CDR3 has 15 amino acids.

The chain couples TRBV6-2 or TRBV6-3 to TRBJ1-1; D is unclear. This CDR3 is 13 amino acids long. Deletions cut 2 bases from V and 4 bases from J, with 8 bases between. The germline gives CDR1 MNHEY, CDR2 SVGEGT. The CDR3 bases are TGTGCCAGCAGTTACGGGTTGGTCACTGAAGCTTTCTTT. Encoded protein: CASSYGLVTEAFF.

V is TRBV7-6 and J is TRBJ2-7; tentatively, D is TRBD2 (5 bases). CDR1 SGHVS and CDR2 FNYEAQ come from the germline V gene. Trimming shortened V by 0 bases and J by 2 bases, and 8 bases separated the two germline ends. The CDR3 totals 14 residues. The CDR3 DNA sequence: TGTGCCAGCAGCTTAGCACGGGAAGCCTACGAGCAGTACTTC. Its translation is CASSLAREAYEQYF.

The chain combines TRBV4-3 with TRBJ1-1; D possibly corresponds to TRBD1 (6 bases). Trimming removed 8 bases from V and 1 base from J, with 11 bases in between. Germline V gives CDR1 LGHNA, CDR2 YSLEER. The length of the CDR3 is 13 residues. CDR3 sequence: CASRTARNTEAFF. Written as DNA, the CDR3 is TGCGCCAGCCGGACAGCCAGGAACACTGAAGCTTTCTTT.

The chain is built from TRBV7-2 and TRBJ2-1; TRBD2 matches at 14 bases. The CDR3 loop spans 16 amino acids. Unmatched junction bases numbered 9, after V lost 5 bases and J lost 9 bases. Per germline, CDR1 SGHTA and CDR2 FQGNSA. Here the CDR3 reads CASSLGTSGRNGEQFF. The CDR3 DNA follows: TGTGCCAGCAGCCTCGGGACTAGCGGGAGAAATGGTGAGCAGTTCTTC. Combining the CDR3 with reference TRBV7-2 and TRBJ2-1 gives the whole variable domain GAGVSQSPSNKVTEKGKDVELRCDPISGHTALYWYRQSLGQGLEFLIYFQGNSAPDKSGLPSDRFSAERTGGSVSTLTIQRTQQEDSAVYLCASSLGTSGRNGEQFFGPGTRLTVL.

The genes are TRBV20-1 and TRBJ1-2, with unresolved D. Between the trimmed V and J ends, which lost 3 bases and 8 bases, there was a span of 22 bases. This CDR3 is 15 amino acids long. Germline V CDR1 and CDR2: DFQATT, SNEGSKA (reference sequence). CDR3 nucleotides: TGCAGTGCTAGCCCGTCCTCCTCCCCCGGCCTCGGCTACACCTTC. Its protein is CSASPSSSPGLGYTF.

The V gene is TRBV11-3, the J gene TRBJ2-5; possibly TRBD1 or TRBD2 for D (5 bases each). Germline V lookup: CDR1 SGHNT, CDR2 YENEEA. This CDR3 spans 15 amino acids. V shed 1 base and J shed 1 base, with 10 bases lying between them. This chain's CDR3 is CASSLGDASQETQYF. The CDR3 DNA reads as TGTGCCAGCAGCTTAGGGGACGCCAGCCAAGAGACCCAGTACTTC.

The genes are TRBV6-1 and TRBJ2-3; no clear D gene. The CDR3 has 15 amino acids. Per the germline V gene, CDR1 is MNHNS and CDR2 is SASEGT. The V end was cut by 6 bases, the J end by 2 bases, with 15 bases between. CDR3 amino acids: CASSPMQSFTDTQYF. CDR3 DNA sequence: TGTGCCAGCAGCCCGATGCAATCCTTCACAGATACGCAGTATTTT.

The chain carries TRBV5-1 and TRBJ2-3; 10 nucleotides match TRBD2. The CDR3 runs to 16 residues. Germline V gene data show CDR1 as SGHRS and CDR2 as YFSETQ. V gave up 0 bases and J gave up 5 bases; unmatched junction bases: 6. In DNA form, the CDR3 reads TGCGCCAGCAGCTTGGCAGCGGGGGGGCTTGTAGATACGCAGTATTTT. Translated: CASSLAAGGLVDTQYF.

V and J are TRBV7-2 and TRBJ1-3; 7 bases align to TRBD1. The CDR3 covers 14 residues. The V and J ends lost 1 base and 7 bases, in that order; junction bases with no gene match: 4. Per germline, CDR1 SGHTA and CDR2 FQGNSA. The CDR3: CASSLVLQGNTIYF. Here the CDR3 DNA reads TGTGCCAGCAGCTTAGTTTTACAGGGGAACACCATATATTTT.

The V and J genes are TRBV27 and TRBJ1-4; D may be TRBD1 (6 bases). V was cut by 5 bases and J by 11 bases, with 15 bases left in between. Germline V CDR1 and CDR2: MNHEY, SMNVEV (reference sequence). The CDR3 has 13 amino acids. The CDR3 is CASSPSTGLKLFF. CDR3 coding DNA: TGTGCCAGCAGTCCATCGACAGGATTGAAACTGTTTTTT.

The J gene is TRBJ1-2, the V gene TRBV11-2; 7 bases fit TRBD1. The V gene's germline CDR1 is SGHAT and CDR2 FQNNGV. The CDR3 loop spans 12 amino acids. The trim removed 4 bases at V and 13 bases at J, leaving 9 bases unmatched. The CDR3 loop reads CASSSRQGGLTF. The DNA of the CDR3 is TGTGCCAGCAGCTCGCGACAGGGCGGGCTCACCTTC.

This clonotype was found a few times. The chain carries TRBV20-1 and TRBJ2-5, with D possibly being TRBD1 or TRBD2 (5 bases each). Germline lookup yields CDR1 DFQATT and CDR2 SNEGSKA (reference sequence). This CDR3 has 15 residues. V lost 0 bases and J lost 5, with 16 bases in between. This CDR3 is CSARDAQGSGETQYF. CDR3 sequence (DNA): TGCAGTGCTAGAGATGCCCAGGGCTCGGGGGAGACCCAGTACTTC.

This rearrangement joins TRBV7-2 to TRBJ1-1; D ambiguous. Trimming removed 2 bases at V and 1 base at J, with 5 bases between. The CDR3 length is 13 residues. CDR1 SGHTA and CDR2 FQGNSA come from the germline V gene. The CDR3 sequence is CASSLHQNTEAFF. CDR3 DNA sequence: TGTGCCAGCAGCTTACACCAGAACACTGAAGCTTTCTTT.

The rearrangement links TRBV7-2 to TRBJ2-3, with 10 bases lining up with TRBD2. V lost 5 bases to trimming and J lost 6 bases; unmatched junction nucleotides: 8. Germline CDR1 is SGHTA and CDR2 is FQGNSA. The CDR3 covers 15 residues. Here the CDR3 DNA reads TGTGCCAGCAGCCCCGGTAGCGGGAGGATCGATACGCAGTATTTT. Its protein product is CASSPGSGRIDTQYF.

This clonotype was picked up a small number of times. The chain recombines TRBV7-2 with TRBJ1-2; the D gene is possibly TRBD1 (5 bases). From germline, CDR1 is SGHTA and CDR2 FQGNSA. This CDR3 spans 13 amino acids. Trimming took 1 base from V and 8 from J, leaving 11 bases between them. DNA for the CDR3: TGTGCCAGCAGCTTAGTCCGGGACGGGGGCTACACCTTC. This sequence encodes CASSLVRDGGYTF.

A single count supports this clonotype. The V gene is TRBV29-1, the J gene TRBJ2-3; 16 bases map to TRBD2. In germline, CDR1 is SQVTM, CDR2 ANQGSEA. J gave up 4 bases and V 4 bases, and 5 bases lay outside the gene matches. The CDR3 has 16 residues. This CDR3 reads CSVAGTSGRAPDTQYF. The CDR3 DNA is TGCAGCGTTGCAGGGACTAGCGGGAGGGCCCCAGATACGCAGTATTTT.

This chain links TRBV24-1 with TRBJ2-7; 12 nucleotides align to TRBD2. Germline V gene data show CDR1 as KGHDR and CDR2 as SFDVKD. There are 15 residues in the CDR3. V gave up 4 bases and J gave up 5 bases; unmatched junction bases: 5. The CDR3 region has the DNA TGTGCCACCAGTGACCCTAGCGGGAGGGTAGACGAGCAGTACTTC. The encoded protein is CATSDPSGRVDEQYF.

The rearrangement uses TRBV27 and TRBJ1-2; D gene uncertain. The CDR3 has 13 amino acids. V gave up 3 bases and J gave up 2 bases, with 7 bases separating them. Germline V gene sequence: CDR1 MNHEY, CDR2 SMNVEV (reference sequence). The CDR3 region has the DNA TGTGCCAGCAGTTTTTCCGGGAACTATGGCTACACCTTC. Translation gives CASSFSGNYGYTF.

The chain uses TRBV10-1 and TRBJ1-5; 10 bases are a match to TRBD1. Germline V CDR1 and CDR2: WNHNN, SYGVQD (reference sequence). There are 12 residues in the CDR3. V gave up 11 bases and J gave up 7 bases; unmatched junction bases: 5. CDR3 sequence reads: CAQGQGKQPQHF. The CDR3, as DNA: TGCGCCCAGGGACAGGGGAAACAGCCCCAGCATTTT.

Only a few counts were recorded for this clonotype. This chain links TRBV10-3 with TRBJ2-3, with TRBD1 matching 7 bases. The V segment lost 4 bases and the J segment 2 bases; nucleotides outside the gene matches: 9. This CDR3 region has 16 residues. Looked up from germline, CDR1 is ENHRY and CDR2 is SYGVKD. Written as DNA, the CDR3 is TGTGCCATCAGTGCTACCGGGACAGACTACACAGATACGCAGTATTTT. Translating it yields CAISATGTDYTDTQYF.